This T cell receptor beta chain was identified during a study of cytomegalovirus exposure and HLA in healthy donors. Unmatched junction bases numbered 9, after V lost 6 bases and J lost 3 bases. The CDR3 contains 16 residues. CDR1 MNHEY and CDR2 SMNVEV come from the germline V gene (reference sequence). The table came from immunoSEQ multiplex PCR; TCRdb's copy has only in-frame clones and leaves some out. Among approximately 130,000 clones listed, 85% to 90% were seen once. This rearrangement joins TRBV27 to TRBJ2-3; 10 nucleotides agree with TRBD2. The sequenced sample consisted of PBMCs. The source of this sequence is a woman in her twenties or thirties in good health and CMV-seronegative. CDR3 nucleotide sequence: TGTGCCAGCAGCCCCTCCACTAGCGGGGTTACAGATACGCAGTATTTT. Protein: CASSPSTSGVTDTQYF.